This T cell receptor beta chain was recovered during a study of cytomegalovirus exposure and HLA in healthy donors (dated by TCRdb to about 2017). Background for the entire study: A later analysis indicated that the 120 validation repertoires were generated on the platform also employed for the approximately 690 repertoires of the first cohort. The study was designed to test whether signatures of past pathogen exposure could be identified by cataloging public T cell receptors. A separate validation cohort of more than 100 different subjects was used in addition to the roughly 700-subject first cohort. To predict cytomegalovirus infection status, the study combined high-throughput TCR immunosequencing, statistical association of individual TCRs with disease status, and machine learning.

On the study overall, not on this receptor specifically: It was suggested by the authors that the approach could potentially be generalized to other disease states and immunological phenotypes. In the study, approximately 160 TCR beta chains were listed as associated with cytomegalovirus. Most TCR sequences were observed very rarely across donors, whereas some public TCRs were present in many individuals. A few of the identified cytomegalovirus-associated TCR beta chains were confirmed in vitro to be specific for cytomegalovirus antigens. Cytomegalovirus status was reported to be diagnosed by the classifier with high specificity and sensitivity in both the original and validation cohorts. Of the cluster scores, about 94% were above 0 in a later analysis, which found that TCRs clustered in the first cohort also tended to co-occur in the 120 validation repertoires. A later analysis had no HLA typing for the validation cohort, so co-occurrence there was scored across all 130 or so repertoires.

The CDR3 measures 18 amino acids from cysteine to phenylalanine. Of the read, only the CDR3 DNA is kept; its 54 bases are in frame from base 1. CDR1 and CDR2 were assigned from the germline V gene (reference sequence) as MNHEY and SMNVEV. Trimming at the junction amounts to 2 bases on V and 3 bases on J, and the germline ends lie 21 bases apart. The donors were included in the validation cohort of around 120 subjects, a group kept apart from the roughly 670-subject first cohort. Notes on this clone: There is no known antigen for this receptor. No much larger clonotype is one base removed from it; base qualities were not supplied.

The library was built by means of the immunoSEQ multiplex PCR assay. Regarding the original processing steps: A statistical classification framework was developed to diagnose cytomegalovirus status using the catalog of TCR beta chain sequences. Here the immuneACCESS table is served through TCRdb, limited to in-frame sequences with V and J called. Missing clones are a known gap in these copies; in checked studies unresolved V genes cover under half, and the rest lacks a known reason. The V and J calls and clone size come from that table; D and trimming were worked out from the DNA. The sample data list about 160,000 clones, and approximately 86% of these were observed just once. The ten largest clonotypes hold around 2.5% of the sample.

Sequenced sample: PBMCs. The chain couples TRBV27 to TRBJ2-3; no D segment can be confidently identified. The origin of this receptor is a man aged 25-40 years in good health and CMV-seropositive. The DNA sequence follows: TGTGCCAGCAGTTTAGTGGTTTCCGGCTTTTCAGGAACAGATACGCAGTATTTT. Its translation is CASSLVVSGFSGTDTQYF.